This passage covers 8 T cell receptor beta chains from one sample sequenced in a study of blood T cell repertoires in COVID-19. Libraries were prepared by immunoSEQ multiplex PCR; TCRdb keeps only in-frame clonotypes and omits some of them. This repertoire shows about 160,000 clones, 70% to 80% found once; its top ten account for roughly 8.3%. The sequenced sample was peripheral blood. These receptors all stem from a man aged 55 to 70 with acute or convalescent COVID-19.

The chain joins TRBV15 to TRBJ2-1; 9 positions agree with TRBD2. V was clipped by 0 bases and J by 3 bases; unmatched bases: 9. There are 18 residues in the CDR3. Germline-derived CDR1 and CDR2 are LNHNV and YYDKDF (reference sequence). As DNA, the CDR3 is TGTGCCACCAGCAGAGATGGGGGTAGCGGGGGAATCTACAATGAGCAGTTCTTC. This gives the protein CATSRDGGSGGIYNEQFF.

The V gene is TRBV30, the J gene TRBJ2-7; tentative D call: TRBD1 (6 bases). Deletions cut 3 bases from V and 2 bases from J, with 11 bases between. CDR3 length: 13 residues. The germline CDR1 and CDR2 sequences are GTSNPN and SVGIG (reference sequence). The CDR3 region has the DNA TGTGCCTGGAGCATGGGGGCTGCCTACGAGCAGTACTTC. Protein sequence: CAWSMGAAYEQYF. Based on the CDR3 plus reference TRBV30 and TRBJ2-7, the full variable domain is SQTIHQWPATLVQPVGSPLSLECTVEGTSNPNLYWYRQAAGRGLQLLFYSVGIGQISSEVPQNLSASRPQDRQFILSSKKLLLSDSGFYLCAWSMGAAYEQYFGPGTRLTVT.

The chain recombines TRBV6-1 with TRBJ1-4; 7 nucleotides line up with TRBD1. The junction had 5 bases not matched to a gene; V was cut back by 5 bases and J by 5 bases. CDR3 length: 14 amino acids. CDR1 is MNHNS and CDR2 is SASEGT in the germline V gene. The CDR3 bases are TGTGCCAGCAGTTCCCGGGACAGAAATGAAAAACTGTTTTTT. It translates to CASSSRDRNEKLFF.

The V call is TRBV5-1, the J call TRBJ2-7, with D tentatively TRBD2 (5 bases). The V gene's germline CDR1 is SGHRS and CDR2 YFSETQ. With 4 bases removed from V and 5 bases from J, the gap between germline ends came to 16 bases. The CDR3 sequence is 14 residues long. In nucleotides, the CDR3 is TGCGCCAGCAGCCCAGGCGGGTTCGTGGACGAGCAGTACTTC. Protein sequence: CASSPGGFVDEQYF.

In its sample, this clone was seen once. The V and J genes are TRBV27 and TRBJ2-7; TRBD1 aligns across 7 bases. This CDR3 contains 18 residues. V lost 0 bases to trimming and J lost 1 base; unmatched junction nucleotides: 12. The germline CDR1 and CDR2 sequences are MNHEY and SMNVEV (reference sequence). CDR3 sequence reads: CASSLSRGRDRISYEQYF. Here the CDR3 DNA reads TGTGCCAGCAGTTTATCGAGGGGCCGGGACAGAATATCCTACGAGCAGTACTTC.

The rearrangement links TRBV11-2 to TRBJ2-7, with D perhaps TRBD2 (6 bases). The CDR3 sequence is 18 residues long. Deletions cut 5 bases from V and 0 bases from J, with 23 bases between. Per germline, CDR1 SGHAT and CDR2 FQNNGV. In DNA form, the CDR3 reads TGTGCCAGCAGCCCTACAAACCCAAAACGGGGGACCTCCTACGAGCAGTACTTC. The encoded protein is CASSPTNPKRGTSYEQYF.

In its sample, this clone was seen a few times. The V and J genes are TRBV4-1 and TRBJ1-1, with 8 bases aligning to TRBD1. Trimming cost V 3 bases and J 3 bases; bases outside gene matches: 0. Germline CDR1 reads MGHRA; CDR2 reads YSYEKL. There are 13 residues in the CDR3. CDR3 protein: CASSQDRDTEAFF. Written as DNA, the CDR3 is TGCGCCAGCAGCCAGGACAGGGACACTGAAGCTTTCTTT.

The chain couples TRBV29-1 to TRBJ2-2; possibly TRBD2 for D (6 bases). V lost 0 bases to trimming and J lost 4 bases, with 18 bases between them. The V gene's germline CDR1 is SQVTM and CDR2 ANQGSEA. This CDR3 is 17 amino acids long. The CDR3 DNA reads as TGCAGCGTTGAAGAATACGGGCGCGGGATTAGCACCGGGGAGCTGTTTTTT. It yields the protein CSVEEYGRGISTGELFF.